This T cell receptor (beta chain) is drawn from a study of siplizumab effects on memory and regulatory T cells. CDR3 length: 13 residues. With 3 bases removed from V and 7 bases from J, the gap between germline ends came to 11 bases. Germline CDR1 is SGDLS and CDR2 is YYNGEE. Assay used: immunoSEQ multiplex PCR; TCRdb lists only in-frame clones, some missing. The table lists roughly 26,000 clones, 80% to 90% of them singletons. The sequenced sample consisted of memory CD4+ T cells sorted from blood. This receptor was identified in a human donor in good health. The chain recombines TRBV9 with TRBJ2-1; the D gene is possibly TRBD2 (5 bases). CDR3: CASSATNGNEQFF. In DNA form, the CDR3 reads TGTGCCAGCAGCGCGACTAACGGGAATGAGCAGTTCTTC.